This TCR beta chain stems from a study of blood T cell repertoires in COVID-19. Study background: Acute and convalescent COVID-19 specimens originated in the United States, Italy and Spain.

Patients in Seattle were enrolled during active infection, then followed longitudinally. Only in-frame clones appear in the TCRdb table, and some are missing; sequencing was by immunoSEQ multiplex PCR. The sample has more than 150,000 clones, 94% seen once. The CDR3 spans 13 residues. The germline V and J ends were trimmed by 7 bases and 0 bases, with 7 bases remaining between them. The chain has TRBV12-3 or TRBV12-4 and TRBJ1-3; D not resolved. The origin of this receptor is a man aged 30 to 39 with COVID-19, enrolled during active disease. Sequenced material: peripheral blood. DNA of the CDR3: TGTGCCAGCATACGTAGCTCTGGAAACACCATATATTTT. Translation gives CASIRSSGNTIYF.